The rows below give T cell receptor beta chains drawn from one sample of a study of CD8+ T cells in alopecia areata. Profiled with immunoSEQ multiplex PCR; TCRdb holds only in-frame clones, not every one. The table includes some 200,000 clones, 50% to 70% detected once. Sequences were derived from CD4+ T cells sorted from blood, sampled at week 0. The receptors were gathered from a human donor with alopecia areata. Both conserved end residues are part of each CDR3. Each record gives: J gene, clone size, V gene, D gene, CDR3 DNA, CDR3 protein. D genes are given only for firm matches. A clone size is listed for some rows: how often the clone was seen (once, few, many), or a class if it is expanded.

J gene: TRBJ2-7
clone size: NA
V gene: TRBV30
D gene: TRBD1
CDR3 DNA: TGTGCCTGGAGTACAGCCGGGACAGGGGCCTACGAGCAGTACTTC
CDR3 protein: CAWSTAGTGAYEQYF

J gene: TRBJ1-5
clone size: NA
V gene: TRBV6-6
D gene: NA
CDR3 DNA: TGTGCCAGCAATACCGGGGGGGGCGAGCAGCCCCAGCATTTT
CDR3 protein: CASNTGGGEQPQHF

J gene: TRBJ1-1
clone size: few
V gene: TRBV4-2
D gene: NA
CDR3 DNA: TGTGCCAGCAGTAGAGGGTTCACTGAAGCTTTCTTT
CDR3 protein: CASSRGFTEAFF

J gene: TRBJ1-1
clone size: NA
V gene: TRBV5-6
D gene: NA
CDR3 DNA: TGTGCCAGCAGCTTGGGACGGTCGAACACTGAAGCTTTCTTT
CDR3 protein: CASSLGRSNTEAFF

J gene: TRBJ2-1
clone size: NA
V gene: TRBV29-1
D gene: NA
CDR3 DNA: TGCAGCGTTGGGTCCTACGCGTTGGAGGCGTCGCAGTTCTTC
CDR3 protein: CSVGSYALEASQFF

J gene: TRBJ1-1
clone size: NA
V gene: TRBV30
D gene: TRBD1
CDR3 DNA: TGTGCCTGGAGTCTGGGACAGCCTAACACTGAAGCTTTCTTT
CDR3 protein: CAWSLGQPNTEAFF

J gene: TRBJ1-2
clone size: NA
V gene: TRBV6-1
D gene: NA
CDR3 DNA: TGTGCCAGCACCCGAACAGGGAATGGCTACACCTTC
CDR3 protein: CASTRTGNGYTF

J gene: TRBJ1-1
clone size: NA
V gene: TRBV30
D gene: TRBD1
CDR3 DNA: TGTGCCTGGGGGGACAGGGTCTCTGAAGCTTTCTTT
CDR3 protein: CAWGDRVSEAFF

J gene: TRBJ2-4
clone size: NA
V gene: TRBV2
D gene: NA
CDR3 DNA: TGTGCCAGCAGTGAAGGTTTGGAAGGCAAAAACATTCAGTACTTC
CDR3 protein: CASSEGLEGKNIQYF

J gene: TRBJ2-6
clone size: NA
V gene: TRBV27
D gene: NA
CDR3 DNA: TGTGCCAGCAGTAAGATGTCGGGGGCCAACGTCCTGACTTTC
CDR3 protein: CASSKMSGANVLTF

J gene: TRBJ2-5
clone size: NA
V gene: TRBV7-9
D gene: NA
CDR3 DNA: TGTGCCAGCAGCCGATGGGGGGTTGAGACCCAGTACTTC
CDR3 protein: CASSRWGVETQYF

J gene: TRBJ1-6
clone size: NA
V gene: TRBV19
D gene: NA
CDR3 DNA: TGTGCCAGTAAGGCCGACCCGAATTCACCCCTCCACTTT
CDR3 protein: CASKADPNSPLHF

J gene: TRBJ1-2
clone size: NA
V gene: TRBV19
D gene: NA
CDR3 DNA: TGTGCCAGTAGGACGTCTCCTAACTATGGCTACACCTTC
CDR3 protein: CASRTSPNYGYTF

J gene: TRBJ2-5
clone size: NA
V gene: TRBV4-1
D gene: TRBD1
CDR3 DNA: TGCGCCAGCAGCCCCGCCATCTCAGGGGGCGGACACCAAGAGACCCAGTACTTC
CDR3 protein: CASSPAISGGGHQETQYF

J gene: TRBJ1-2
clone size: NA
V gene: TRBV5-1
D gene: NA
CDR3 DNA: TGCGCCAGCAGCTTGGGGGACCGCCACTATGGCTACACCTTC
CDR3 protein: CASSLGDRHYGYTF

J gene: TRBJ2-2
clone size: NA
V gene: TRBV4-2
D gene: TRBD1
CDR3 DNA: TGTGCCAGCAGCCAAGAACGACAGGGGACCACAAACACCGGGGAGCTGTTTTTT
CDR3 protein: CASSQERQGTTNTGELFF

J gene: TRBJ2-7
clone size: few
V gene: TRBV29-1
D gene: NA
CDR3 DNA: TGCAGCGTTGAGAGTCGGGGCGGCGAGCAGTACTTC
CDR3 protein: CSVESRGGEQYF

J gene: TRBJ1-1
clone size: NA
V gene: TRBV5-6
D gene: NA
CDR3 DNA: TGTGCCAGCAGCTTTCCGGACAGGAACACTGAAGCTTTCTTT
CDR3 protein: CASSFPDRNTEAFF

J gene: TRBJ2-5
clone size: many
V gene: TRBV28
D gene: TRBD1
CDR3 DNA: TGTGCCAGCAGTAAAAGCGACAGGGATCTCCAGTACTTC
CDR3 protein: CASSKSDRDLQYF

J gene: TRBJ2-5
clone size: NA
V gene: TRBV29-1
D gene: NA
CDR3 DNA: TGCAGCGTTGGCCGACCGGGGGAAGAGACCCAGTACTTC
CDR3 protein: CSVGRPGEETQYF

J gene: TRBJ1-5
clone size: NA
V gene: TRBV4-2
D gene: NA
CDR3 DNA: TGTGCCAGCAGCCAAGATTACACTAGGGATCAGCCCCAGCATTTT
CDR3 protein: CASSQDYTRDQPQHF

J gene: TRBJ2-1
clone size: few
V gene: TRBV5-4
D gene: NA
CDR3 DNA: TGTGCCAGCAGCTCCGGTAGGGACTTAGGCAATGAGCAGTTCTTC
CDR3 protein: CASSSGRDLGNEQFF

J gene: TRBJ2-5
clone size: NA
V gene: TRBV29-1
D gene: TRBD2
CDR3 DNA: TGCAGCCACGGGGGGTTTGACGAGACCCAGTACTTC
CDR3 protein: CSHGGFDETQYF

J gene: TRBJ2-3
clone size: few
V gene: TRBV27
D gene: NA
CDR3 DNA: TGTGCCAGCAGTTCCCGGGGGGCCGGCACAGATACGCAGTATTTT
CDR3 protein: CASSSRGAGTDTQYF

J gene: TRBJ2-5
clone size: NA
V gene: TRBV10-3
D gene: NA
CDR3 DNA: TGTGCCATCAGTGAGTCGGACGTCGAGACCCAGTACTTC
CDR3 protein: CAISESDVETQYF

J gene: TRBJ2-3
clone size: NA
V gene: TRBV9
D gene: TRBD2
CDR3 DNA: TGTGCCAGCAAAACTAGCGGGGGGGGCACAGATACGCAGTATTTT
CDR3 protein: CASKTSGGGTDTQYF

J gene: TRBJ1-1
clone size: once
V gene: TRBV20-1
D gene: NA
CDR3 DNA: TGCAGTGCTAGACTGAACACTGAAGCTTTCTTT
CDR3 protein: CSARLNTEAFF

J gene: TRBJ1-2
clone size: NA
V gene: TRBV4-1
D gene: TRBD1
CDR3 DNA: TGCGCCAGCAGCCAGGACAGGGTCAGTTATGGCTACACCTTC
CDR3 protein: CASSQDRVSYGYTF

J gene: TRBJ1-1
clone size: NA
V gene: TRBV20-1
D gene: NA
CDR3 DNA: TGCAGTGCTGCGAAGAACACTGAAGCTTTCTTT
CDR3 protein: CSAAKNTEAFF

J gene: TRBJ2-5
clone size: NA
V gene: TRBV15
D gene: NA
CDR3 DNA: TGTGCCACCAAACGGGGTCTCCAAGAGACCCAGTACTTC
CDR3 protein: CATKRGLQETQYF

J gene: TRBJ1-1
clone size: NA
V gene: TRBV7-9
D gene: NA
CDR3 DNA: TGTGCCAGCAGGGGAGGCCAGGGGAGGACTGAAGCTTTCTTT
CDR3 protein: CASRGGQGRTEAFF

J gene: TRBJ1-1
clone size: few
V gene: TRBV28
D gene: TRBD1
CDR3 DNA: TGTGCCACCCTCGCAGGGGGCTGGACTGAAGCTTTCTTT
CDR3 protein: CATLAGGWTEAFF

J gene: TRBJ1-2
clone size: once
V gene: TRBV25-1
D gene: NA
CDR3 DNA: TGTGCCAGCAAGGACAGCCTCTATGGCTACACCTTC
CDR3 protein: CASKDSLYGYTF

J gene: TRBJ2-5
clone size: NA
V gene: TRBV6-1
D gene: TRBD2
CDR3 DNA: TGTGCCAGCACCTCCAGCGGGGGGCAAGAGACCCAGTACTTC
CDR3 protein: CASTSSGGQETQYF

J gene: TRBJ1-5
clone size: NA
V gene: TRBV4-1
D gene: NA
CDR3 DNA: TGCGCCAGCAGCCAAGAAGGGGGAAATAGCAATCAGCCCCAGCATTTT
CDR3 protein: CASSQEGGNSNQPQHF

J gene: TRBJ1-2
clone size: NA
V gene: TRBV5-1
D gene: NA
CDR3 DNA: TGCGCCAGCAGCTTGGATCGCGGCAGCAACTATGGCTACACCTTC
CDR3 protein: CASSLDRGSNYGYTF

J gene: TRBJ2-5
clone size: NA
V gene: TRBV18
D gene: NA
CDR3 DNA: TGTGCCAGCTCACCCAACATCGACAGTCAAGAGACCCAGTACTTC
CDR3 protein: CASSPNIDSQETQYF

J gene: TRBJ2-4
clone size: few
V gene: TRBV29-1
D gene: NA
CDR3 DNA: TGCAGCGTTGAAAGGATCCTAGCCAAAAACATTCAGTACTTC
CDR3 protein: CSVERILAKNIQYF

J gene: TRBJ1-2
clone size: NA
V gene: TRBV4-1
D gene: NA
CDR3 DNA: TGCGCCAGCAGCCAAGAGGGCTTGGGGAAGGGCTACACCTTC
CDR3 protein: CASSQEGLGKGYTF

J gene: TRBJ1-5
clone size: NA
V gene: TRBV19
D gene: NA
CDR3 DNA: TGTGCCAGTAGTCCCAGGGGTACCGATCAGCCCCAGCATTTT
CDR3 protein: CASSPRGTDQPQHF

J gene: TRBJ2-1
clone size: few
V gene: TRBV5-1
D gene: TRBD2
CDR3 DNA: TGCGCCAGCAGCTCCAAGACTAGCGGGGTACACAATGAGCAGTTCTTC
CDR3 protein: CASSSKTSGVHNEQFF

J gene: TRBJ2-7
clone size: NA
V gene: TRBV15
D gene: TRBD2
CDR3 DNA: TGTGCCACCAGCAGACGGGTTAGCGGGCTCTCCTACGAGCAGTACTTC
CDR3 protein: CATSRRVSGLSYEQYF

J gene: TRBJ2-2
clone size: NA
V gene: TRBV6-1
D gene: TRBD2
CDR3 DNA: TGTGCCAGCAGTGTTAGCGGGGGGGCGGAGGAGCTGTTTTTT
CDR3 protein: CASSVSGGAEELFF

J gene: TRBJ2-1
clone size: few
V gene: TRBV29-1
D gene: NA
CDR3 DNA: TGCAGCGTTTCCATGAGACAGGCCTCCTACAATGAGCAGTTCTTC
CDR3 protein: CSVSMRQASYNEQFF

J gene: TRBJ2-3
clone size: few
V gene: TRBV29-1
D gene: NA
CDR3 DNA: TGCAGCGTTTCCTCGGGGGTCTCAGATACGCAGTATTTT
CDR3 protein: CSVSSGVSDTQYF

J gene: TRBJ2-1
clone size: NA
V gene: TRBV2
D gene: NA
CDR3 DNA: TGTGCCAGCAGGATCCGGGACGGGCCTTACAATGAGCAGTTCTTC
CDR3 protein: CASRIRDGPYNEQFF

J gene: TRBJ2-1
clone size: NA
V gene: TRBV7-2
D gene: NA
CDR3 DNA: TGTGCCAGCAGATCCGACAGCGGTCCCTACAATGAGCAGTTCTTC
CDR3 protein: CASRSDSGPYNEQFF

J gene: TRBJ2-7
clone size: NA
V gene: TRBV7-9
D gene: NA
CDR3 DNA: TGTGCCAGCAGCTTAACTTTGGCCAGCACCTACGAGCAGTACTTC
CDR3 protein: CASSLTLASTYEQYF

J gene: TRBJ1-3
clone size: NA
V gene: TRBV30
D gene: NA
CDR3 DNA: TGTGCCTGGAGTGGGGGCAGCCACTCTGGAAACACCATATATTTT
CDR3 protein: CAWSGGSHSGNTIYF

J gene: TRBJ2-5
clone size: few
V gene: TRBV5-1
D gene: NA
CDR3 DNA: TGCGCCAGCAGCAGCGACAGCCGGGAGACCCAGTACTTC
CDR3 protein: CASSSDSRETQYF

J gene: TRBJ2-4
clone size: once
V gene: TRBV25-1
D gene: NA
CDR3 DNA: TGTGCCAGCAGTGATGCGGGGACCATTCAGTACTTC
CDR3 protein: CASSDAGTIQYF

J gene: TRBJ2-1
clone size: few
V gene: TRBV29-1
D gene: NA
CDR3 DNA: TGCAGCGCAGGGCAGGAGAGGCAGTTCTTC
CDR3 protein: CSAGQERQFF

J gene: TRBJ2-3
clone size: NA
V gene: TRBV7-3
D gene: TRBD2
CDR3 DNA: TGTGCCAGCAGCTTAACTAGCGGGGCCACCGCAGATACGCAGTATTTT
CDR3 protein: CASSLTSGATADTQYF

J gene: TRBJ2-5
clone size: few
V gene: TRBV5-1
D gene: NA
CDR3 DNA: TGCGCCAGCAGCGCGGGACCAACCGTCCCGGAGACCCAGTACTTC
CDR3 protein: CASSAGPTVPETQYF

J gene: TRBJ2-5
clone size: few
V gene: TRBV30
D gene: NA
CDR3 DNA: TGTGCCTGGAGTGCCCCCGATATAAGGGAGACCCAGTACTTC
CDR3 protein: CAWSAPDIRETQYF